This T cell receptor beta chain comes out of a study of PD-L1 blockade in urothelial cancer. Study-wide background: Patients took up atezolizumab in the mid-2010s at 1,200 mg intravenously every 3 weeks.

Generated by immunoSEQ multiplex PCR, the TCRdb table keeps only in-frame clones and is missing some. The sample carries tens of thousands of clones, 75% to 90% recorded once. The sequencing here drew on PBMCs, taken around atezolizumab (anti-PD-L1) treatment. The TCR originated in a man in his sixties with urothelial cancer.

CDR3 nucleotide sequence: TGTGCCAGCAGGCCGCGCCAGGGGGGACGTCGGGGTACTGAAGCTTTCTTT. It is translated as CASRPRQGGRRGTEAFF. This rearrangement joins TRBV7-2 to TRBJ1-1; 7 bases map to TRBD1. V lost 6 bases, J lost 5 bases, and 18 bases stayed unmatched. This CDR3 comprises 17 residues. In germline, CDR1 is SGHTA, CDR2 FQGNSA.